A single T cell receptor beta chain is shown here with its context. The protocol was immunoSEQ multiplex PCR, while the TCRdb copy is restricted to in-frame clones and leaves out a portion. The sample has under 500,000 clones, roughly 89% seen once; the top ten hold more than 4%. The data were obtained in a study of blood T cell repertoires in COVID-19. This TCR was sampled from a woman in her thirties with acute or convalescent COVID-19. The specimen sequenced was peripheral blood.

DNA for the CDR3: TGCGCCAGCAGCTTGGCTCAGGGTTGGAACACTGAAGCTTTCTTT. It encodes CASSLAQGWNTEAFF. This rearrangement joins TRBV5-1 to TRBJ1-1, with D perhaps TRBD1 (5 bases). The CDR3 is 15 amino acids. Germline-derived CDR1 and CDR2 are SGHRS and YFSETQ. Trimming took off 0 bases at V and 1 base at J, with 10 bases between the two ends.